This paragraph covers one T cell receptor beta chain sequence. Participants had their cohort set by participant-reported clinical history. Donors in Cohort 3 counted as recovered after two negative PCRs, clearance, or symptom resolution. The V gene's germline CDR1 is LNHNV and CDR2 YYDKDF (reference sequence). Trimming shortened V by 6 bases and J by 0 bases, and 10 bases separated the two germline ends. The CDR3 totals 14 residues. This sample stems from a study of blood T cell repertoires in COVID-19. Study background: Samples of COVID-19 (acute and convalescent) were obtained from the United States, Italy and Spain.

As processed by the authors: For nucleated cells, counts were estimated from reference gene primer amplification. Assay: immunoSEQ multiplex PCR; the TCRdb copy retains only in-frame clones and omits some. The V and J calls and the clone size are those of that table, but D and trimming were determined from the DNA. The table records about 160,000 clones, 82% of them present only once. Sequenced input: PBMCs or T cells enriched from blood (not recorded which). V usage is TRBV15 and J usage is TRBJ2-3; perhaps TRBD2 as D (7 bases). This receptor was identified in a man in his 60s who had recovered from COVID-19. Here the CDR3 DNA reads TGTGCCACCAGGGCGGGGGCTAGCACAGATACGCAGTATTTT. Protein sequence: CATRAGASTDTQYF.